This is a list of T cell receptor beta chains from one sample in a study of T-cell reconstitution after alpha-beta-depleted transplantation in children. A single record per CDR3 protein comes from TCRdb applying MiXCR to the PCR reads. The data show roughly 400,000 distinct CDR3 sequences, roughly 22% seen once. The sample here was PBMCs from the stem cell graft donor, taken from the stem cell graft. Receptors originate from a human donor who donated a stem cell graft to a child with acute myeloid leukemia. Each CDR3 is given with its conserved first and last residue. D genes are given only for firm matches. The size field is filled for only some rows; it gives once, few, many or a size class.

TRBJ2-7 . . TRBV4-1 TGCGCCAGCAGTCACATGGCTTCGGACACGTCCTACGAGCAGTACTTC CASSHMASDTSYEQYF
TRBJ2-7 . . TRBV15 TGTGCCACCAGCAGAGATCGGACAGCCTACTCCTACGAGCAGTACTTC CATSRDRTAYSYEQYF
TRBJ1-6 . . TRBV7-2 TGTGCCAGCAGCTTACAAAATTCACCCCTCCACTTT CASSLQNSPLHF
TRBJ2-7 TRBD2 few TRBV20-1 TGCAGTGCTAGAGGCCCTAGCGGGGCCTACGAGCAGTACTTC CSARGPSGAYEQYF
TRBJ2-1 TRBD2 few TRBV5-1 TGCGCCAGCAGCGCGGGACTAGCGGGAGCCGGAAGCTCCTACAATGAGCAGTTCTTC CASSAGLAGAGSSYNEQFF
TRBJ2-7 . few TRBV4-3 TGCGCCAGCAGCCAAGAGTCCGGGGTTCCCTACGAGCAGTACTTC CASSQESGVPYEQYF
TRBJ2-1 . . TRBV4-2 TGTGCCAGCAGCCAAGCGACCGGACTCTTATTCTCCTACAATGAGCAGTTCTTC CASSQATGLLFSYNEQFF
TRBJ2-1 TRBD2 many TRBV6-6 TGTGCCAGCAGGCCGGGGGGAGGCAATGAGCAGTTCTTC CASRPGGGNEQFF
TRBJ1-1 TRBD1 many TRBV20-1 TGCAGTGCTAGAGTGGGGGCAGGGGGCACTGAAGCTTTCTTT CSARVGAGGTEAFF
TRBJ1-2 TRBD1 many TRBV20-1 TGCAGTGCTGGACCGGGACAGGGAGCCTATGGCTACACCTTC CSAGPGQGAYGYTF
TRBJ2-7 . . TRBV20-1 TGCAGTGCTAGAAGGGAAGAGGGCAGACCCTACGAGCAGTACTTC CSARREEGRPYEQYF
TRBJ2-5 TRBD2 . TRBV4-1 TGCGCCAGCAGCCAGTTAGCGGGAGGCCCAGAGACCCAGTACTTC CASSQLAGGPETQYF
TRBJ2-1 . few TRBV20-1 TGCAGTGCCAAAACAGGGGAGGGCTACAATGAGCAGTTCTTC CSAKTGEGYNEQFF
TRBJ1-5 TRBD1 few TRBV6-1 TGTGCCAGCAGTGACTGGGACAGGGGACAGCCCCAGCATTTT CASSDWDRGQPQHF
TRBJ2-6 . . TRBV12-3/TRBV12-4 TGTGCCAGCACTATGGCTGGCGGCTCTGGGGCCAACGTCCTGACTTTC CASTMAGGSGANVLTF
TRBJ2-1 . . TRBV7-2 TGTGCCAGCAGCTTAGACGGGGGCGCTAGCTATGAGCAGTTCTTC CASSLDGGASYEQFF
TRBJ2-7 TRBD1 . TRBV19 TGTGCCAGTAGCTGGACAGGGGGGTACGAGCAGTACTTC CASSWTGGYEQYF
TRBJ1-2 . . TRBV27 TGTGCCAGCAGTTTAAAGGGCTACACCTTC CASSLKGYTF
TRBJ2-7 . . TRBV20-1 TGCAGTGCTAGAGTTGGAGGGCTGGGGGAGCAGTACTTC CSARVGGLGEQYF
TRBJ2-6 . few TRBV15 TGTGCCACCAGCAGAGATCTCGGCCCTGGGGCCAACGTCCTGACTTTC CATSRDLGPGANVLTF
TRBJ2-5 TRBD1 few TRBV7-2 TGTGCCAGCAGCTTTCCAGGGACAGGGCTCGAGACCCAGTACTTC CASSFPGTGLETQYF
TRBJ2-3 TRBD2 . TRBV20-1 TGCAGGGCGGTTGGTCTAGCGGGATATGTGGATACGCAGTATTTT CRAVGLAGYVDTQYF
TRBJ2-1 TRBD2 few TRBV25-1 TGTGCCAGCAGTGATGGGGGACTAGCGGGCCAGAGCTCCTACAATGAGCAGTTCTTC CASSDGGLAGQSSYNEQFF
TRBJ2-5 . . TRBV20-1 TGCAGTGCCACGCCTGCAGGGTTAGGCAAGTACCAAGAGACCCAGTACTTC CSATPAGLGKYQETQYF
TRBJ2-6 TRBD1 many TRBV20-1 TGCAGTGCAAAACTGGGGACAGAAGAAGCTGGGGCCAACGTCCTGACTTTC CSAKLGTEEAGANVLTF
TRBJ2-1 TRBD1 . TRBV27 TGTGCCAGCAGTTTGCTGGGACAGGGAGACAATGAGCAGTTCTTC CASSLLGQGDNEQFF
TRBJ2-1 TRBD2 . TRBV7-9 TGTGCCAGCAGCTTAGAGGCTAGCGGAACCAATGAGCAGTTCTTC CASSLEASGTNEQFF
TRBJ2-1 . . TRBV7-2 TGTGCCAGCAGCTCACACCGCAGGAATGAGCAGTTCTTC CASSSHRRNEQFF
TRBJ2-7 . many TRBV5-1 TGCGCCAGCCACGCAGGTTACGAGCAGTACTTC CASHAGYEQYF
TRBJ2-5 TRBD1 few TRBV20-1 TGCAGTGCCCGAAGACTCAACAGGGGGCGAGAGACCCAGTACTTC CSARRLNRGRETQYF
TRBJ2-1 . . TRBV4-2 TGTGCCAGCAGCGACTGGGCGGGGTACAATGAGCAGTTCTTC CASSDWAGYNEQFF
TRBJ2-4 . . TRBV10-2 TGCGCCAGCTGGAACAGCGGCGGGGCCAAAAACATTCAGTACTTC CASWNSGGAKNIQYF
TRBJ2-5 . . TRBV28 TGTGCCACTGGGGGAACCCCGGGGTCGGATCGAGAGACCCAGTACTTC CATGGTPGSDRETQYF
TRBJ2-2 TRBD1 many TRBV12-3/TRBV12-4 TGTGCCAGCAGTCCCACCTGGACAGGGAGCACCGGGGAGCTGTTTTTT CASSPTWTGSTGELFF
TRBJ2-7 . many TRBV27 TGTGCCAGCAGTTTCGGACGGACCTACGAGCAGTACTTC CASSFGRTYEQYF
TRBJ2-2 TRBD1 . TRBV7-2 TGTGCCAGCAGCTGGGGACAGGGCAACACCGGGGAGCTGTTTTTT CASSWGQGNTGELFF
TRBJ2-4 TRBD2 many TRBV20-1 TGCAGTGCTAGAGCCATACTAGCGGGAGGGCCCGGGGCCAAAAACATTCAGTACTTC CSARAILAGGPGAKNIQYF
TRBJ2-5 TRBD1 few TRBV5-1 TGCGCCAGCAGCAAGGACAGGGGCCAAGAGACCCAGTACTTC CASSKDRGQETQYF
TRBJ2-6 . few TRBV7-2 TGTGCCAGCAGCCCAAGGACGGTACCCTCTGGGGCCAACGTCCTGACTTTC CASSPRTVPSGANVLTF
TRBJ1-1 . few TRBV13 TGTGCCAGCCGCTCCGTCGGCACTGAAGCTTTCTTT CASRSVGTEAFF
TRBJ2-2 TRBD1 few TRBV4-1 TGCGCCAGCAGCCGTGAGCAGGGGGCCGGGGAGCTGTTTTTT CASSREQGAGELFF
TRBJ2-1 TRBD1 . TRBV5-1 TGCGCCAGCAGCTGGAACAGGGGAAACAATGAGCAGTTCTTC CASSWNRGNNEQFF
TRBJ1-5 . . TRBV12-3/TRBV12-4 TGTGCCAGCAGTTTCGATCAGAACAATCAGCCCCAGCATTTT CASSFDQNNQPQHF
TRBJ2-7 TRBD1 few TRBV5-1 TGCGCCAGCAGCTCACAGGGGGCTGGCAACGAGCAGTACTTC CASSSQGAGNEQYF
TRBJ2-7 . many TRBV29-1 TGCAGCGTTGAAGCGGCGGGCTACGAGCAGTACTTC CSVEAAGYEQYF
TRBJ2-1 . few TRBV20-1 TGCAGTGTCGCCCCCCCCGACAGGGAGCAGTTCTTC CSVAPPDREQFF
TRBJ2-2 . many TRBV12-3/TRBV12-4 TGTGCCAGCAGTTTAAATTGGCAAGGCGGGGAGCTGTTTTTT CASSLNWQGGELFF